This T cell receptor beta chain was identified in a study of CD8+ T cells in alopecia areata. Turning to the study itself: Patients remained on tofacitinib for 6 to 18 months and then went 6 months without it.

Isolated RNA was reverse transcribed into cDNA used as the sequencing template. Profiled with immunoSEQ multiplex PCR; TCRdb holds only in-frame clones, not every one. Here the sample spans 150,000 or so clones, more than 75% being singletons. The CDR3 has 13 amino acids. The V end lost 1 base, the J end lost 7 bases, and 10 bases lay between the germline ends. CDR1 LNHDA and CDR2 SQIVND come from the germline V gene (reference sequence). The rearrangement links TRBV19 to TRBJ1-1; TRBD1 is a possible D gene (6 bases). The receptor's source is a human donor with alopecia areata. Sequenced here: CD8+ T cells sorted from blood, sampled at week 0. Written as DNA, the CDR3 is TGTGCCAGTAGTATAGTCGAGGACAGTGAAGCTTTCTTT. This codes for CASSIVEDSEAFF.